The T cell receptor beta chain described here comes from a study of T cell repertoires in cytomegalovirus infection. Whole-study context: It can be stated that public TCR beta signatures indicated CMV infection as well as a matching HLA type. Whole-study findings and limits: Predominance within the ex vivo response was attributable to HLA-C-restricted CMV-specific TCR beta clonotypes. Identification of carriers of CMV plus the relevant HLA was achieved through cumulative public TCR beta family frequency.

Trimming pared 5 bases from V and 7 bases from J, leaving 15 bases between. This CDR3 has 13 amino acids. The sample holds a few counts of this clonotype. Its antigen is not identified. TCRdb itself ran the reads through MiXCR, one entry per CDR3 protein. The sample lists 200,000 to 300,000 distinct CDR3 sequences; over 9% were seen once. The sequenced material came from PBMCs. This TCR came from a human donor in good health (CMV status not recorded). Some clones in this sample may be carry-over from other donors' samples. V is TRBV12-3 or TRBV12-4 and J is TRBJ2-7, with a tentative D call TRBD1 (6 bases). In DNA form, the CDR3 reads TGTGCCAGCAGTCCCGGACAGATTGGGGAGCAGTACTTC. It is translated as CASSPGQIGEQYF.